These 32 T cell receptor beta chains share one sample of origin, sequenced in a study of graft-versus-host responses after intestinal transplantation. Libraries were prepared by immunoSEQ multiplex PCR; TCRdb keeps only in-frame clonotypes and omits some of them. This table has tens of thousands of clones, less than 85% appearing once. These receptors are not linked to any known antigen. The starting material was unstimulated CD4+ T cells sorted from spleen or lymph node cells, obtained before transplant. The receptors were gathered from a human donor who was the organ donor for an intestinal transplant.

CDR3 residues: CASSSPRQGGRQETQYF. The CDR3 DNA reads as TGTGCCAGCAGTTCCCCTCGACAGGGAGGGCGGCAAGAGACCCAGTACTTC. This chain uses TRBV28 with TRBJ2-5; D is perhaps TRBD1 or TRBD2 (7 bases each). The CDR3 runs 17 residues. The germline V gene has CDR1 MDHEN and CDR2 SYDVKM. The ends were cut back, 4 bases at V and 2 bases at J, with 20 bases in the middle.

This clone was recorded a few times. This rearrangement joins TRBV27 to TRBJ2-5; no definite D call. Germline V CDR1 and CDR2: MNHEY, SMNVEV (reference sequence). CDR3 length: 13 amino acids. Trimming pared 6 bases from V and 1 base from J, leaving 9 bases between. As DNA, the CDR3 is TGTGCCAGCAGAGGCCCCCCCCAAGAGACCCAGTACTTC. Its translation is CASRGPPQETQYF.

J is TRBJ1-3 and V is TRBV4-3; D is unresolved. V dropped 0 bases and J dropped 8 bases, with 8 bases sitting between them. Germline CDR1 reads LGHNA; CDR2 reads YSLEER. The CDR3 totals 13 residues. CDR3 sequence: CASSQDRWDTIYF. The CDR3 DNA sequence: TGCGCCAGCAGCCAAGATAGGTGGGACACCATATATTTT.

This sequence joins TRBV5-1 and TRBJ2-3; 10 bases line up with TRBD2. With 1 base clipped from V and 8 bases from J, the junction kept 10 bases outside the gene matches. The CDR3 is made up of 16 amino acids. Germline values: CDR1 SGHRS, CDR2 YFSETQ. This CDR3 is CASSLTGTSDAATQYF. CDR3 in DNA: TGCGCCAGCAGCTTGACCGGGACTAGCGATGCCGCTACGCAGTATTTT.

J is TRBJ2-2 and V is TRBV5-5; TRBD2 agrees at 9 bases. Trimming at V came to 4 bases and at J to 5 bases, leaving 9 bases not matched to a gene. Germline V gives CDR1 SGHKS, CDR2 YYEKEE (reference sequence). The CDR3 is 16 residues long. This CDR3 is CASSRERGVVTGELFF. The CDR3 DNA sequence: TGTGCCAGCAGCAGAGAGCGGGGGGTAGTTACCGGGGAGCTGTTTTTT.

The rearrangement links TRBV9 to TRBJ2-1; TRBD2 agrees at 13 bases. With V trimmed by 0 bases and J by 16 bases, 4 bases remained unmatched. The germline V gene has CDR1 SGDLS and CDR2 YYNGEE. The length of the CDR3 is 13 residues. The CDR3 region is CASSVELAGGLFF. The DNA of the CDR3 is TGTGCCAGCAGCGTAGAACTAGCGGGAGGGCTATTCTTC.

The chain is built from TRBV27 and TRBJ2-1, with TRBD2 matching 12 bases. The length of the CDR3 is 13 residues. Trimming took 6 bases from V and 6 from J; bases not matched to a gene: 0. Germline loops: CDR1 MNHEY, CDR2 SMNVEV (reference sequence). The CDR3 protein is CASRLAGGNEQFF. The CDR3 bases are TGTGCCAGCAGACTAGCGGGAGGCAATGAGCAGTTCTTC.

This chain uses TRBV29-1 with TRBJ1-1; the D gene is possibly TRBD1 (5 bases). Germline lookup yields CDR1 SQVTM and CDR2 ANQGSEA. Trimming removed 8 bases at V and 1 base at J, with 14 bases between. The CDR3 has 13 residues. The CDR3 region is CSLSWGTNTEAFF. CDR3 nucleotide sequence: TGCAGCCTAAGTTGGGGGACGAACACTGAAGCTTTCTTT.

The chain combines TRBV11-2 with TRBJ1-2, with D perhaps TRBD1 (5 bases). CDR3 length equals 14 residues. V was clipped by 0 bases and J by 7 bases, with 12 bases between them. The germline CDR1 and CDR2 sequences are SGHAT and FQNNGV. The CDR3 sequence: CASSLDRQGGGYTF. The CDR3 DNA sequence: TGTGCCAGCAGCTTAGATCGGCAGGGCGGTGGCTACACCTTC. Full variable domain (remainder filled in from reference TRBV11-2 and TRBJ1-2): EAGVAQSPRYKIIEKRQSVAFWCNPISGHATLYWYQQILGQGPKLLIQFQNNGVVDDSQLPKDRFSAERLKGVDSTLKIQPAKLEDSAVYLCASSLDRQGGGYTFGSGTRLTVV.

The sample holds one count of this clone. The V and J genes are TRBV9 and TRBJ1-2; 7 bases map to TRBD1. This CDR3 is built from 17 residues. V shed 0 bases, J shed 0 bases, and the junction held 8 bases outside the gene matches. The germline CDR1 and CDR2 sequences are SGDLS and YYNGEE. Here the CDR3 DNA reads TGTGCCAGCAGCGTAGCTCCAAGACAGGGAACTAACTATGGCTACACCTTC. The encoded protein is CASSVAPRQGTNYGYTF. Variable domain in full (rest from reference TRBV9 and TRBJ1-2): DSGVTQTPKHLITATGQRVTLRCSPRSGDLSVYWYQQSLDQGLQFLIQYYNGEERAKGNILERFSAQQFPDLHSELNLSSLELGDSALYFCASSVAPRQGTNYGYTFGSGTRLTVV.

The chain employs TRBV9 and TRBJ1-3; D gene ambiguous. The CDR3 loop spans 13 amino acids. Looked up from germline, CDR1 is SGDLS and CDR2 is YYNGEE. With 9 bases removed from V and 8 bases from J, the gap between germline ends came to 18 bases. The CDR3 DNA reads TGTGCCACTTCGGAGGGCCTGGAGGACACCATATATTTT. This sequence encodes CATSEGLEDTIYF.

V and J are TRBV7-2 and TRBJ2-7; 8 bases are a match to TRBD2. The CDR3 totals 16 residues. From germline, CDR1 is SGHTA and CDR2 FQGNSA. V lost 2 bases and J lost 1; bases outside the gene matches: 7. The CDR3 is CASSLRAGEGSYEQYF. DNA for the CDR3: TGTGCCAGCAGCTTACGAGCGGGAGAGGGTTCCTACGAGCAGTACTTC.

The CDR3 nucleotides read TGTGCCAGCAGTTCCCTGGGGCTTTCGGCCTACGAGCAGTACTTC. This sequence encodes CASSSLGLSAYEQYF. This chain joins TRBV6-6 and TRBJ2-7; TRBD1 might be the D (5 bases). V was pared by 4 bases and J by 2 bases, with 15 bases between. The CDR3 totals 15 residues. Germline V gives CDR1 MNHNY, CDR2 SVGAGI (reference sequence).

The chain combines TRBV5-1 with TRBJ2-1; D call uncertain. The V gene lost 0 bases and the J gene lost 0 bases, with 10 bases spanning the gap. The CDR3 consists of 16 residues. In germline, CDR1 is SGHRS, CDR2 YFSETQ. The CDR3 DNA reads as TGCGCCAGCAGCTTGGAAGCGCCGAGCTCCTACAATGAGCAGTTCTTC. Protein: CASSLEAPSSYNEQFF.

The chain links TRBV18 to TRBJ1-1; 8 positions match TRBD1. The CDR3 is made up of 14 amino acids. The J segment lost 7 bases and the V segment lost 3 bases, leaving 7 bases of the junction unmatched. From germline, CDR1 is KGHSH and CDR2 LQKENI. CDR3 sequence reads: CASSPSRTGLEAFF. As DNA, the CDR3 is TGTGCCAGCTCACCCTCCCGGACAGGGCTTGAAGCTTTCTTT.

The CDR3 protein is CASRPDRTDTQYF. CDR3 coding DNA: TGTGCCAGCAGGCCGGATCGGACAGATACGCAGTATTTT. This chain connects TRBV2 to TRBJ2-3; D is ambiguous. V shed 6 bases and J shed 3 bases, with 10 bases lying between them. The length of the CDR3 is 13 residues. CDR1 is SNHLY, CDR2 FYNNEI, per germline.

The chain is built from TRBV4-2 and TRBJ2-5, with D possibly TRBD1 on 6 matching bases. Germline V CDR1 and CDR2: LGHNA, YNFKEQ. The CDR3 runs 15 residues. V gave up 1 base and J gave up 5 bases, with 14 bases separating them. CDR3 DNA sequence: TGTGCCAGCAGCCAAGCCCAGGGGCCCCGGGAGACCCAGTACTTC. Translation gives CASSQAQGPRETQYF.

Points on this clone: Other nucleotide sequences from this sample produce the same CDR3. The chain recombines TRBV5-4 with TRBJ1-2; 7 nucleotides agree with TRBD1. Germline V gene sequence: CDR1 SGHNT, CDR2 YYREEE (reference sequence). V shed 0 bases and J 4 bases; nucleotides not matched to a gene: 0. The CDR3 has 13 residues. Here the CDR3 reads CASSLAGGYGYTF. The CDR3 DNA sequence: TGTGCCAGCAGCTTGGCAGGGGGCTATGGCTACACCTTC.

This chain joins TRBV18 and TRBJ2-1; 12 positions agree with TRBD2. V lost 4 bases to trimming and J lost 7 bases; unmatched junction nucleotides: 2. In germline, CDR1 is KGHSH, CDR2 LQKENI. There are 14 residues in the CDR3. CDR3 in DNA: TGTGCCAGCTCACGAGGACTAGCGGGGAATGAGCAGTTCTTC. Protein sequence: CASSRGLAGNEQFF. Together with reference TRBV18 and TRBJ2-1, the CDR3 gives the full variable domain: NAGVMQNPRHLVRRRGQEARLRCSPMKGHSHVYWYRQLPEEGLKFMVYLQKENIIDESGMPKERFSAEFPKEGPSILRIQQVVRGDSAAYFCASSRGLAGNEQFFGPGTRLTVL.

About this clone: The same CDR3 also results from other DNA sequences found in this sample. This chain's CDR3 is CASRSHRRDISYEQYF. In nucleotides, the CDR3 is TGTGCCAGCCGATCCCACCGACGGGACATCTCCTACGAGCAGTACTTC. V and J are TRBV28 and TRBJ2-7; D may be TRBD1 (6 bases). The CDR3 spans 16 residues. V lost 8 bases, J lost 0 bases, and 20 bases lay in between. Germline assignment: CDR1 MDHEN and CDR2 SYDVKM.

This sequence joins TRBV5-1 and TRBJ2-7; unclear D gene. The CDR3 covers 15 residues. The germline CDR1 and CDR2 sequences are SGHRS and YFSETQ. Deletions cut 4 bases from V and 3 bases from J, with 17 bases between. The CDR3 DNA reads as TGCGCCAGCAGCCCAGCGACACGGATGGACTACGAGCAGTACTTC. Translated: CASSPATRMDYEQYF. Using reference TRBV5-1 and TRBJ2-7 for the parts outside the CDR3, the full variable domain is KAGVTQTPRYLIKTRGQQVTLSCSPISGHRSVSWYQQTPGQGLQFLFEYFSETQRNKGNFPGRFSGRQFSNSRSEMNVSTLELGDSALYLCASSPATRMDYEQYFGPGTRLTVT.

The CDR3 DNA reads TGTGCCAGCAGCGGCAATCCCATAGCAACAGATACGCAGTATTTT. Its translation is CASSGNPIATDTQYF. The chain links TRBV9 to TRBJ2-3; D is ambiguous. Germline V gene sequence: CDR1 SGDLS, CDR2 YYNGEE. V was clipped by 3 bases and J by 3 bases, with 14 bases between them. The CDR3 loop spans 15 amino acids.

V usage is TRBV6-6 and J usage is TRBJ1-6; 7 positions agree with TRBD1. Losses at the gene ends were 2 bases for V and 6 bases for J; bases not matched to a gene: 7. CDR1 is MNHNY and CDR2 is SVGAGI in the germline V gene (reference sequence). The CDR3 runs to 16 residues. CDR3 residues: CASSYVQGVSNSPLHF. The CDR3 DNA reads as TGTGCCAGCAGTTACGTTCAGGGGGTATCTAATTCACCCCTCCACTTT.

The gene calls are TRBV7-2 and TRBJ2-3; a possible D gene is TRBD1 (5 bases). Trimming removed 2 bases at V and 6 bases at J, with 9 bases between. This CDR3 region has 13 residues. Germline V lookup: CDR1 SGHTA, CDR2 FQGNSA. In nucleotides, the CDR3 is TGTGCCAGCAGCTTATTTCCAGGGGATACGCAGTATTTT. Translation gives CASSLFPGDTQYF.

V usage is TRBV27 and J usage is TRBJ2-3; 7 positions match TRBD1. CDR1 and CDR2 from the germline V gene are MNHEY and SMNVEV (reference sequence). V shed 6 bases and J 3 bases; nucleotides not matched to a gene: 9. The CDR3 is 15 residues long. In DNA form, the CDR3 reads TGTGCCAGCAGACCTACAGGGGTTGGGACAGATACGCAGTATTTT. Residues: CASRPTGVGTDTQYF.

The chain recombines TRBV15 with TRBJ2-7, with D possibly matching TRBD1 (5 bases). From germline, CDR1 is LNHNV and CDR2 YYDKDF (reference sequence). Between the trimmed V and J ends, which lost 5 bases and 4 bases, there was a span of 18 bases. The CDR3 is made up of 15 amino acids. The CDR3 loop reads CATSVVVAGAYEQYF. The CDR3 DNA is TGTGCCACCAGCGTCGTAGTAGCTGGGGCATACGAGCAGTACTTC.

V and J are TRBV4-3 and TRBJ1-3; D unclear. The CDR3 loop spans 15 amino acids. Germline V gene data show CDR1 as LGHNA and CDR2 as YSLEER. V was pared by 5 bases and J by 0 bases, with 11 bases between. The DNA of the CDR3 is TGCGCCAGCAGCTTAGAGACCTTCTCTGGAAACACCATATATTTT. Residues: CASSLETFSGNTIYF.

The rearrangement uses TRBV20-1 and TRBJ2-1; D not certain. Trimming removed 5 bases at V and 5 bases at J, with 7 bases between. The germline V gene has CDR1 DFQATT and CDR2 SNEGSKA (reference sequence). The CDR3 consists of 11 residues. The CDR3 nucleotides are TGCAGTGCTCCGGAACACAATGAGCAGTTCTTC. Residues: CSAPEHNEQFF.

This chain links TRBV19 with TRBJ1-5; 7 positions match TRBD1. CDR1 is LNHDA and CDR2 is SQIVND in the germline V gene (reference sequence). Trimming removed 5 bases from V and 7 bases from J; junction bases left unmatched: 8. This CDR3 region has 14 residues. The CDR3 loop reads CASSPDRVGQPQHF. The CDR3 region has the DNA TGTGCCAGTAGTCCCGACAGGGTGGGGCAGCCCCAGCATTTT.

This chain links TRBV5-1 with TRBJ1-3; 7 nucleotides agree with TRBD1. The germline V gene has CDR1 SGHRS and CDR2 YFSETQ. Trimming cost V 3 bases and J 4 bases; bases outside gene matches: 4. CDR3 length: 14 residues. CDR3 DNA: TGCGCCAGCAGCTCGACAGGGCCCGGAAACACCATATATTTT. Protein product: CASSSTGPGNTIYF.

The CDR3 is CASSVVVAGVNEQFF. The CDR3 DNA follows: TGTGCCAGCAGCGTAGTGGTAGCGGGAGTAAATGAGCAGTTCTTC. The chain uses TRBV9 and TRBJ2-1; 9 bases agree with TRBD2. V shed 0 bases, J shed 7 bases, and the junction held 5 bases outside the gene matches. Looked up from germline, CDR1 is SGDLS and CDR2 is YYNGEE. CDR3 length: 15 residues. The variable domain in full, with the rest retrieved from reference TRBV9 and TRBJ2-1, is DSGVTQTPKHLITATGQRVTLRCSPRSGDLSVYWYQQSLDQGLQFLIQYYNGEERAKGNILERFSAQQFPDLHSELNLSSLELGDSALYFCASSVVVAGVNEQFFGPGTRLTVL.

V is TRBV30 and J is TRBJ2-6, with D tentatively TRBD1 (5 bases). V was cut by 0 bases and J by 3 bases, with 6 bases left in between. The CDR3 runs 14 residues. In germline, CDR1 is GTSNPN, CDR2 SVGIG (reference sequence). CDR3 nucleotides: TGTGCCTGGAGTGTACAGGTTGGGGCCAACGTCCTGACTTTC. This encodes CAWSVQVGANVLTF.